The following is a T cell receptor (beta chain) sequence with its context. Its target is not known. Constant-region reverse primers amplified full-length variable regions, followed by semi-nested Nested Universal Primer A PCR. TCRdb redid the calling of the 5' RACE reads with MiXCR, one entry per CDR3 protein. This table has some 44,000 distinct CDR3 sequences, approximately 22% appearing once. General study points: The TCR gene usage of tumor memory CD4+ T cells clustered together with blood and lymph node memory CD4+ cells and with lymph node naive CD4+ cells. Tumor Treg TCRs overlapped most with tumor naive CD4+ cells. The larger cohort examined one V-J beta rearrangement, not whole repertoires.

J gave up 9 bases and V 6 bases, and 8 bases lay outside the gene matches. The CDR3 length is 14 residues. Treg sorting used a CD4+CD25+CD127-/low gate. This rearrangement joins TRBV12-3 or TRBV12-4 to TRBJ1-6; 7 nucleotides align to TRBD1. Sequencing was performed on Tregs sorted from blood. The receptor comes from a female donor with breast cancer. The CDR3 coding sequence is TGTGCCAGCAGGCTGACAGGGTACGGTTCACCCCTCCACTTT. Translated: CASRLTGYGSPLHF.